These T cell receptor beta chains were read from a single sample in a study of multiple sclerosis patients with progressive multifocal leukoencephalopathy. TCRdb's copy holds only in-frame clones and misses some; the assay was immunoSEQ multiplex PCR. The sample has approximately 30,000 clones, around 87% seen once. The material sequenced was PBMCs, taken from a patient treated with natalizumab. All receptors derive from a human donor with multiple sclerosis. Both conserved end residues are part of each CDR3. The D gene is left open where the match is weak. A row's size may be missing; if present it is once, few, many or a size class.

NA	once	TRBV29-1	TRBJ1-1	TGCAGCGTTGCACCCGGGGAAATGGCTTTCTTT	CSVAPGEMAFF
TRBD1	NA	TRBV4-1	TRBJ2-1	TGCGCCAGCAGCCCTGGCGGGCAGGGGGCAACAATCTTC	CASSPGGQGATIF
TRBD2	NA	TRBV7-6	TRBJ2-1	TGTGCCAGCAGCTTAGCGCCCGGGACTAGCGGGGGAATTGAGCAGTTCTTC	CASSLAPGTSGGIEQFF
NA	NA	TRBV28	TRBJ1-4	TGTGCCATCCAGGGACGGGGGTATGAAAAACTGTTTTTT	CAIQGRGYEKLFF
NA	NA	TRBV9	TRBJ1-6	TGTGCCAGCAGCGTGGGTAATTCACCCCTCCACTTT	CASSVGNSPLHF
NA	NA	TRBV4-3	TRBJ2-7	TGCGCCAGCAGCCGGAACCGGGACACCACCTACGAGCAGTACTTC	CASSRNRDTTYEQYF
TRBD1	NA	TRBV7-9	TRBJ1-1	TGTGCCAGCAGCCTCCGACAGGGCAGGGGGACTGAAGCTTTCTTT	CASSLRQGRGTEAFF
NA	NA	TRBV11-1	TRBJ2-7	TGTGCCAGCAGGATGACAGGTGGACTCTACGAGCAGTACTTC	CASRMTGGLYEQYF
NA	NA	TRBV5-8	TRBJ1-2	TGTGCCAGCAGCTTTTGGGGGTCGGATGGCTACACCTTC	CASSFWGSDGYTF
TRBD1	NA	TRBV2	TRBJ1-5	TGTGCCAGCAGTGGGGGGACAGGGCCCAATCAGCCCCAGCATTTT	CASSGGTGPNQPQHF
NA	NA	TRBV28	TRBJ2-7	TGTGCCAGCAGTTGGAACGGGGAATCTTTAACCTACGAGCAGTACTTC	CASSWNGESLTYEQYF
NA	NA	TRBV9	TRBJ2-7	TGTGCCAGCAGCGTTGACGAAGGGACCTACGAGCAGTACTTC	CASSVDEGTYEQYF
TRBD1	NA	TRBV6-6	TRBJ1-6	TGTGCCAGCAGTTATCAGGGGGTGCGTTCACCCCTCCACTTT	CASSYQGVRSPLHF
TRBD1	few	TRBV7-9	TRBJ1-1	TGTGCCAGCAGCTTAGCCCCATGGACAGGGGCCTACACTGAAGCTTTCTTT	CASSLAPWTGAYTEAFF
TRBD1	NA	TRBV5-8	TRBJ1-1	TGTGCCAGCAGCTTGTACAGGGGGCCCGTCAGTAACACTGAAGCTTTCTTT	CASSLYRGPVSNTEAFF
TRBD2	NA	TRBV9	TRBJ2-7	TGTGCCAGCAGCGTTCAACCCGGGACTAGTAGCCACGAGCAGTACTTC	CASSVQPGTSSHEQYF
TRBD1	once	TRBV4-3	TRBJ1-6	TGCGCCAGCAGCCAGGTGGACAGGGGTCCTTATAATTCACCCCTCCACTTT	CASSQVDRGPYNSPLHF
NA	NA	TRBV4-1	TRBJ2-1	TGCGCCAGCAGCCAAGAAAGGGGTGGGTCCTACAATGAGCAGTTCTTC	CASSQERGGSYNEQFF
NA	NA	TRBV28	TRBJ1-2	TGTGCCAGCAGTTTATTTCTCGGGACAACTAACTATGGCTACACCTTC	CASSLFLGTTNYGYTF
TRBD1	NA	TRBV6-5	TRBJ2-7	TGTGCCAGCAGGCCCGCCGGGACAGGGAGCTACGAGCAGTACTTC	CASRPAGTGSYEQYF
NA	once	TRBV7-7	TRBJ2-3	TGTGCCAGCAGCTTGGGAACTGCAGATACGCAGTATTTT	CASSLGTADTQYF
NA	few	TRBV10-2	TRBJ2-7	TGCGCCAGCAGTGTAAGAGGCGGGGCAGCCTACGAGCAGTACTTC	CASSVRGGAAYEQYF
TRBD1	NA	TRBV29-1	TRBJ2-7	TGCAGCGTGGGGACAGGGTCCTACGAGCAGTACTTC	CSVGTGSYEQYF
NA	NA	TRBV9	TRBJ1-1	TGTGCCAGCAGCGTAGGAGTCAAGGACAGCAGTAACACTGAAGCTTTCTTT	CASSVGVKDSSNTEAFF
NA	NA	TRBV6-1	TRBJ2-3	TGTGCCAGCAGTGAAGAAGGGGGGAGCACAGATACGCAGTATTTT	CASSEEGGSTDTQYF
TRBD1	NA	TRBV6-5	TRBJ2-7	TGTGCCAGCAGTTCCCTTACAGGGGCCTACGAGCAGTACTTC	CASSSLTGAYEQYF
TRBD1	NA	TRBV6-1	TRBJ1-1	TGTGCCAGCACTATAGGGACAGGGGATGGAGCTTTCTTT	CASTIGTGDGAFF
TRBD1	NA	TRBV11-1	TRBJ2-5	TGTGCCAGCAGCTTAGAGGCAGGGGGCGTTAAGACCCAGTACTTC	CASSLEAGGVKTQYF
NA	NA	TRBV11-2	TRBJ2-5	TGTGCCAGCAGCTTATCGTCTGGGGGTGGTGAGACCCAGTACTTC	CASSLSSGGGETQYF
NA	NA	TRBV13	TRBJ1-4	TGTGCCAGCAGCCGCCATGACACCCTAGAAGGTGAAAAACTGTTTTTT	CASSRHDTLEGEKLFF
NA	NA	TRBV7-8	TRBJ1-2	TGTGCCAGCAGAAACAGGGATAACTATGGCTACACCTTC	CASRNRDNYGYTF
NA	NA	TRBV7-2	TRBJ1-5	TGTGCCAGCAGCTTATGGGGTTCGGGCAATCAGCCCCAGCATTTT	CASSLWGSGNQPQHF
TRBD1	NA	TRBV19	TRBJ1-5	TGTGCCAGTAGTTCCAGGGGGCGCGTCTATAGCAATCAGCCCCAGCATTTT	CASSSRGRVYSNQPQHF